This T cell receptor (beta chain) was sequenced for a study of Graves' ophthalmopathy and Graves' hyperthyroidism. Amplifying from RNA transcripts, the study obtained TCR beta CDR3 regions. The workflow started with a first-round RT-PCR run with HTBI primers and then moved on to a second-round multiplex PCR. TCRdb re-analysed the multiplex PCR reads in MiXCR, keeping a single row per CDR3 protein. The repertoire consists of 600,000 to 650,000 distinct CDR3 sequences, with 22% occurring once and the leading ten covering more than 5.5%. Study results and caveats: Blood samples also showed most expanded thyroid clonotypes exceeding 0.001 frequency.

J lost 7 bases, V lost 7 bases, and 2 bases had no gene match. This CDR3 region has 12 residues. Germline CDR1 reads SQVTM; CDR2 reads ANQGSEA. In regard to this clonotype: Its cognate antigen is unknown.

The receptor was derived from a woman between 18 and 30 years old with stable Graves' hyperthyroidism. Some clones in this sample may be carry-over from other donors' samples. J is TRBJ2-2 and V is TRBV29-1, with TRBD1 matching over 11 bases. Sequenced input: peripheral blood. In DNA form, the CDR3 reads TGCAGCGGGACAGGGGGCAGCGGGGAGCTGTTTTTT. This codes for CSGTGGSGELFF.